A single sample is the source of the 27 T cell receptor beta chains below, sequenced in a study of blood T cell repertoires in COVID-19. The protocol was immunoSEQ multiplex PCR, while the TCRdb copy is restricted to in-frame clones and leaves out a portion. Altogether under 300,000 clones are present, about 90% being singletons, with the ten largest covering approximately 1.3%. Sequencing used PBMCs or T cells enriched from blood (not recorded which). The receptors originated from a human donor in a cohort exposed to, infected with or recovered from COVID-19 (not recorded which). The donor label of this sample is uncertain.

The chain is built from TRBV30 and TRBJ1-3; 9 bases map to TRBD1. Germline CDR1 and CDR2: GTSNPN and SVGIG (reference sequence). CDR3 length equals 13 residues. V lost 5 bases and J lost 7; bases outside the gene matches: 6. CDR3 protein: CAWGEDRGNTIYF. Here the CDR3 DNA reads TGTGCCTGGGGGGAAGACAGGGGGAACACCATATATTTT.

The V call is TRBV5-1, the J call TRBJ1-2; D might be TRBD1 (5 bases). V shed 1 base and J shed 5 bases, with 12 bases lying between them. CDR1 and CDR2 (germline): SGHRS, YFSETQ. The CDR3 consists of 14 residues. CDR3 sequence: CASSLNQGSYGYTF. CDR3 bases: TGCGCCAGCAGCTTGAATCAGGGATCGTATGGCTACACCTTC.

This rearrangement joins TRBV19 to TRBJ1-5; a possible D gene is TRBD1 (6 bases). The germline V gene encodes CDR1 LNHDA and CDR2 SQIVND (reference sequence). The V and J ends lost 3 bases and 5 bases respectively, with 14 bases between them. CDR3 size: 15 residues. The CDR3 DNA is TGTGCCAGTAGTATGGGAGCAGGGGCCTATCAGCCCCAGCATTTT. This translates into CASSMGAGAYQPQHF.

The genes are TRBV12-5 and TRBJ2-3; 10 positions match TRBD2. The trim removed 1 base at V and 1 base at J, leaving 2 bases unmatched. This CDR3 region has 16 residues. Germline V gives CDR1 LGHNT, CDR2 FRNRAP. CDR3 nucleotide sequence: TGTGCTAGTGGTTTGGCCGGGACTAGCGGCACAGATACGCAGTATTTT. It is translated as CASGLAGTSGTDTQYF.

In DNA form, the CDR3 reads TGTGCCAGCAGCTACGACAGGGTCGGGTCACCCCTCCACTTT. Translated, it gives CASSYDRVGSPLHF. The rearrangement uses TRBV7-9 and TRBJ1-6, with 7 positions matching TRBD1. J was trimmed by 10 bases and V by 4 bases; bases with no gene match: 7. The CDR3 runs to 14 residues. Per germline, CDR1 SEHNR and CDR2 FQNEAQ (reference sequence).

The V call is TRBV4-1, the J call TRBJ2-3; 7 bases are shared with TRBD2. V dropped 1 base and J dropped 0; count of bases not matched to a gene: 4. Per the germline V gene, CDR1 is MGHRA and CDR2 is YSYEKL. This CDR3 has 16 amino acids. Written as DNA, the CDR3 is TGCGCCAGCAGCCAAGGGGAGGGTGAAAGCACAGATACGCAGTATTTT. Translating gives CASSQGEGESTDTQYF.

Points on this clone: The sample has other DNA sequences that encode this CDR3 too. The rearrangement joins TRBV5-1 to TRBJ1-1, with TRBD1 matching 8 bases. Per the germline V gene, CDR1 is SGHRS and CDR2 is YFSETQ. This CDR3 has 14 amino acids. J was trimmed by 2 bases and V by 4 bases; bases with no gene match: 4. The CDR3, as DNA: TGCGCCAGCAGCCCAGGACAGGGTAACACTGAAGCTTTCTTT. Translation gives CASSPGQGNTEAFF.

V gene TRBV19 combines with J gene TRBJ1-1, with D possibly being TRBD1 (5 bases). V was pared by 3 bases and J by 5 bases, with 16 bases between. From germline, CDR1 is LNHDA and CDR2 SQIVND (reference sequence). The CDR3 has 15 amino acids. The chain's CDR3 is CASSINPGMGTEAFF. In DNA form, the CDR3 reads TGTGCCAGTAGTATCAATCCAGGGATGGGGACTGAAGCTTTCTTT.

This sequence joins TRBV27 and TRBJ1-5; D is uncertain. The germline V gene encodes CDR1 MNHEY and CDR2 SMNVEV (reference sequence). This CDR3 spans 16 amino acids. With 3 bases removed from V and 0 bases from J, the gap between germline ends came to 12 bases. Written as DNA, the CDR3 is TGTGCCAGCAGTTTCTCCGCCAGTTATAGCAATCAGCCCCAGCATTTT. This sequence encodes CASSFSASYSNQPQHF.

The chain has TRBV7-9 and TRBJ2-1; 8 bases are a match to TRBD2. Trimming at V came to 5 bases and at J to 6 bases, leaving 9 bases not matched to a gene. CDR1 SEHNR and CDR2 FQNEAQ come from the germline V gene (reference sequence). The CDR3 contains 15 residues. The CDR3 sequence is CASSRTGGNFNEQFF. In DNA, the CDR3 is TGTGCCAGCAGCCGTACGGGGGGGAATTTCAATGAGCAGTTCTTC.

CDR3 in amino acids: CASSLQGLGNTIYF. DNA of the CDR3: TGTGCCAGCAGCCTACAGGGTCTTGGAAACACCATATATTTT. The chain joins TRBV7-9 to TRBJ1-3, with D possibly matching TRBD1 (6 bases). Germline V gene sequence: CDR1 SEHNR, CDR2 FQNEAQ (reference sequence). The V and J ends lost 5 bases and 3 bases respectively, with 11 bases between them. The CDR3 has 14 amino acids.

This clone has just one count. The chain is built from TRBV10-3 and TRBJ1-1; TRBD1 aligns across 7 bases. CDR1 ENHRY and CDR2 SYGVKD come from the germline V gene. Germline trimming cut 1 base from V and 8 bases from J; bases unmatched to any gene: 1. There are 12 residues in the CDR3. The CDR3 DNA reads TGTGCCATCAGTGAGTTGGACAGGGAAGCTTTCTTT. Translation: CAISELDREAFF.

Details on this clone: The identical CDR3 is also encoded by other nucleotide sequences in the sample. The chain links TRBV5-1 to TRBJ1-3, with TRBD1 identical over 7 bases. The V and J ends lost 0 bases and 4 bases, in that order; junction bases with no gene match: 4. The CDR3 has 15 amino acids. CDR1 and CDR2 from the germline V gene are SGHRS and YFSETQ. The CDR3 loop is CASSLEGARGNTIYF. The CDR3 region has the DNA TGCGCCAGCAGCTTGGAGGGGGCGCGGGGAAACACCATATATTTT. Full variable domain (rest looked up from reference TRBV5-1 and TRBJ1-3): KAGVTQTPRYLIKTRGQQVTLSCSPISGHRSVSWYQQTPGQGLQFLFEYFSETQRNKGNFPGRFSGRQFSNSRSEMNVSTLELGDSALYLCASSLEGARGNTIYFGEGSWLTVV.

This chain links TRBV9 with TRBJ2-1; the match to TRBD1 covers 9 bases. Germline CDR1 reads SGDLS; CDR2 reads YYNGEE. V lost 0 bases and J lost 10; bases outside the gene matches: 5. The CDR3 covers 14 residues. The CDR3 nucleotides are TGTGCCAGCAGCGTAGGGGGACAGGGAAGAGAGCAGTTCTTC. Protein product: CASSVGGQGREQFF. The whole variable domain, remainder taken from reference TRBV9 and TRBJ2-1, is DSGVTQTPKHLITATGQRVTLRCSPRSGDLSVYWYQQSLDQGLQFLIQYYNGEERAKGNILERFSAQQFPDLHSELNLSSLELGDSALYFCASSVGGQGREQFFGPGTRLTVL.

The table lists this clone with a count of one. This chain connects TRBV6-6 to TRBJ1-1; D not certain. The V end was cut by 4 bases, the J end by 1 base, with 4 bases between. This CDR3 is built from 12 residues. Germline values: CDR1 MNHNY, CDR2 SVGAGI (reference sequence). The CDR3 spells CASSSGNTEAFF. CDR3 in DNA: TGTGCCAGCAGTTCAGGGAACACTGAAGCTTTCTTT.

CDR3 coding DNA: TGTGCCAGCCTTGGGGTTGGACACAAGACCGGGGAGCTGTTTTTT. Amino acid sequence: CASLGVGHKTGELFF. This sequence joins TRBV6-5 and TRBJ2-2; D possibly corresponds to TRBD1 (5 bases). V dropped 8 bases and J dropped 5 bases, with 18 bases sitting between them. Per germline, CDR1 MNHEY and CDR2 SVGAGI. The CDR3 is 15 amino acids.

This clone was found once. The J gene is TRBJ2-5, the V gene TRBV30, with D maybe TRBD2 (6 bases). V dropped 3 bases and J dropped 7 bases, with 12 bases sitting between them. The CDR3 extends over 12 amino acids. The germline V gene has CDR1 GTSNPN and CDR2 SVGIG (reference sequence). The CDR3 spells CAWSGVRGTQYF. CDR3 nucleotides: TGTGCCTGGAGCGGCGTGCGGGGGACCCAGTACTTC.

The chain is built from TRBV7-2 and TRBJ1-2; weak D call: TRBD1 (6 bases). This CDR3 is 19 amino acids long. CDR1 and CDR2 (germline): SGHTA, FQGNSA. Deletions cut 1 base from V and 0 bases from J, with 21 bases between. Here the CDR3 reads CASSLVVSGGSFANYGYTF. As DNA, the CDR3 is TGTGCCAGCAGCTTAGTTGTGTCGGGGGGCTCCTTTGCTAACTATGGCTACACCTTC.

The chain combines TRBV3-1 (or the pseudogene TRBV3-2) with TRBJ2-5, with 9 bases lining up with TRBD2. Germline-derived CDR1 and CDR2 are LGHDT and YNNKEL (reference sequence). This CDR3 comprises 16 residues. V trimming: 2 bases; J trimming: 2 bases; junction bases outside the gene matches: 6. In DNA form, the CDR3 reads TGTGCCAGCAGCCAAATTCCTAGCGGGGAGCAAGAGACCCAGTACTTC. Amino acids: CASSQIPSGEQETQYF.

The rearrangement links TRBV29-1 to TRBJ2-3; TRBD1 might be the D (6 bases). This CDR3 has 14 residues. Germline V gene sequence: CDR1 SQVTM, CDR2 ANQGSEA. With 6 bases removed from V and 1 base from J, the gap between germline ends came to 14 bases. CDR3 nucleotides: TGCAGCGTCCGGACAGTCGTCGGCACAGATACGCAGTATTTT. This sequence encodes CSVRTVVGTDTQYF.

The chain carries TRBV6-5 and TRBJ2-7; 8 bases map to TRBD1. The V gene's germline CDR1 is MNHEY and CDR2 SVGAGI. Trimming cost V 6 bases and J 2 bases; bases outside gene matches: 9. There are 15 residues in the CDR3. The CDR3 DNA is TGTGCCAGCAGCAGTCACAGGGGGTACGCCTACGAGCAGTACTTC. Its translation is CASSSHRGYAYEQYF.

The J gene is TRBJ1-2, the V gene TRBV9; D perhaps matches TRBD1 (5 bases). In germline, CDR1 is SGDLS, CDR2 YYNGEE. V was trimmed by 5 bases and J by 2 bases, leaving 22 bases between them. The CDR3 contains 17 residues. DNA for the CDR3: TGTGCCAGCAGTAGTAGGGTGGACGGGGGGTTAAACTATGGCTACACCTTC. It encodes CASSSRVDGGLNYGYTF.

This chain joins TRBV2 and TRBJ2-3; D is perhaps TRBD2 (5 bases). V lost 4 bases and J 6 bases, leaving 14 bases between the germline ends. The CDR3 sequence is 14 residues long. From germline, CDR1 is SNHLY and CDR2 FYNNEI. The CDR3 bases are TGTGCCAGCAGTGCCTTAGCTAGAGGGGATACGCAGTATTTT. This gives the protein CASSALARGDTQYF.

V and J are TRBV6-1 and TRBJ2-7, with D unclear. The ends were cut back, 0 bases at V and 3 bases at J, with 18 bases in the middle. Germline-derived CDR1 and CDR2 are MNHNS and SASEGT. The CDR3 extends over 17 amino acids. The CDR3 sequence: CASSEARGRIPLYEQYF. The CDR3 bases are TGTGCCAGCAGTGAAGCGAGAGGAAGGATTCCCCTCTACGAGCAGTACTTC.

The chain is built from TRBV2 and TRBJ2-2; D may be TRBD1 (6 bases). This CDR3 region has 14 residues. V lost 6 bases and J 4 bases, leaving 12 bases between the germline ends. The V gene's germline CDR1 is SNHLY and CDR2 FYNNEI. The DNA of the CDR3 is TGTGCCAGCAGAGTACAGGGCAGCACCGGGGAGCTGTTTTTT. This encodes CASRVQGSTGELFF.

The rearrangement uses TRBV5-1 and TRBJ1-2; D is unclear. This CDR3 is 14 amino acids long. V lost 0 bases to trimming and J lost 4 bases, with 10 bases between them. From germline, CDR1 is SGHRS and CDR2 YFSETQ. CDR3 DNA: TGCGCCAGCAGCTTGGATGACGGACTCTATGGCTACACCTTC. Amino acid sequence: CASSLDDGLYGYTF.

In nucleotides, the CDR3 is TGCGCCAGCAGCCAAGATACGACAGGGCCCTATGGCTACACCTTC. Protein sequence: CASSQDTTGPYGYTF. The chain links TRBV4-3 to TRBJ1-2; the match to TRBD1 covers 7 bases. This CDR3 region has 15 residues. Germline V gene data show CDR1 as LGHNA and CDR2 as YSLEER. V dropped 0 bases and J dropped 4; count of bases not matched to a gene: 5.